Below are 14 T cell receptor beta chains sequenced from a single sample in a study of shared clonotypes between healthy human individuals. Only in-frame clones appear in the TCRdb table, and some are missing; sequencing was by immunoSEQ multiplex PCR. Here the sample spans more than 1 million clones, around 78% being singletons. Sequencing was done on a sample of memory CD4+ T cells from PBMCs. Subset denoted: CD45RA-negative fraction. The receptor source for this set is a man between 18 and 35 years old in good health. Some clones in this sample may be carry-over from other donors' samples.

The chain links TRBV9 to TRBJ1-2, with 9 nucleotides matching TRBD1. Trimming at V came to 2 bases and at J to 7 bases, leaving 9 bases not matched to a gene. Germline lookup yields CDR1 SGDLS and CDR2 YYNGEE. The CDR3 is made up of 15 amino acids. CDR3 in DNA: TGTGCCAGCAGCGTCAACCCGACAGGGGGAAGTGGCTACACCTTC. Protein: CASSVNPTGGSGYTF. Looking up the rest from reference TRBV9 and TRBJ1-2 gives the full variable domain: DSGVTQTPKHLITATGQRVTLRCSPRSGDLSVYWYQQSLDQGLQFLIQYYNGEERAKGNILERFSAQQFPDLHSELNLSSLELGDSALYFCASSVNPTGGSGYTFGSGTRLTVV.

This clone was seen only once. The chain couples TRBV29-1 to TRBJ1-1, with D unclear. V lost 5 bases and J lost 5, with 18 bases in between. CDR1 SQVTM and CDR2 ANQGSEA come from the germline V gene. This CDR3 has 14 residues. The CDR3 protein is CSVRKDQGRTEAFF. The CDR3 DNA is TGCAGCGTTAGAAAGGACCAAGGGAGGACTGAAGCTTTCTTT.

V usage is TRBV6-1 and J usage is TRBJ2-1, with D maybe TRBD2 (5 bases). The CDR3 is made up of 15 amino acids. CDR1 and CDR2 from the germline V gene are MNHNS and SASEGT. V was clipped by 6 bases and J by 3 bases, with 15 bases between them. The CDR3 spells CASRRRENNYNEQFF. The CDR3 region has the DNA TGTGCCAGCAGAAGAAGGGAGAATAACTACAATGAGCAGTTCTTC.

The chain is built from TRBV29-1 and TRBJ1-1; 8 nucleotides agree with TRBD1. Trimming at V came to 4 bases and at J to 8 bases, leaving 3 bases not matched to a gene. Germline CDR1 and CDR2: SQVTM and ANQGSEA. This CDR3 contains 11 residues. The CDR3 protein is CSVGNRGEAFF. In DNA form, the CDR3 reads TGCAGCGTTGGCAACAGGGGGGAAGCTTTCTTT.

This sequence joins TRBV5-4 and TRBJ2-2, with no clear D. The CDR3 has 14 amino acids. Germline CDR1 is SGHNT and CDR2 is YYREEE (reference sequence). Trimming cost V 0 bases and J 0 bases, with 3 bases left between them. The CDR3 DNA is TGTGCCAGCAGCTTGGCCACGAACACCGGGGAGCTGTTTTTT. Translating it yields CASSLATNTGELFF.

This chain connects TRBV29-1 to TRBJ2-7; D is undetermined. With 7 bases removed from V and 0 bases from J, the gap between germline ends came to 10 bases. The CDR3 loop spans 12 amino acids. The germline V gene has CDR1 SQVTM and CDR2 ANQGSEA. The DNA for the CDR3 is TGCAGCGCCGGCCTGGCCTCCTACGAGCAGTACTTC. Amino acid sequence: CSAGLASYEQYF.

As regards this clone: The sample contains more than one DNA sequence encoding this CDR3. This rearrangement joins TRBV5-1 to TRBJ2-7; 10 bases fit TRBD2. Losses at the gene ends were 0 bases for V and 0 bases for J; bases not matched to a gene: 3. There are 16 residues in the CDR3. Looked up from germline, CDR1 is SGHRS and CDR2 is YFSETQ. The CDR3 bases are TGCGCCAGCAGCTTGGGACTAGCGGGCCTCTCCTACGAGCAGTACTTC. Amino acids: CASSLGLAGLSYEQYF.

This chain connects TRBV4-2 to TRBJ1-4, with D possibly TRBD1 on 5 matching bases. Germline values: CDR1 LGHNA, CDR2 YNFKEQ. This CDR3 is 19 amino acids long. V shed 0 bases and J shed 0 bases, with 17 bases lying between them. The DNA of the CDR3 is TGTGCCAGCAGCCAAGATTATGCGAGGGGAACGGCAACTAATGAAAAACTGTTTTTT. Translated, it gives CASSQDYARGTATNEKLFF.

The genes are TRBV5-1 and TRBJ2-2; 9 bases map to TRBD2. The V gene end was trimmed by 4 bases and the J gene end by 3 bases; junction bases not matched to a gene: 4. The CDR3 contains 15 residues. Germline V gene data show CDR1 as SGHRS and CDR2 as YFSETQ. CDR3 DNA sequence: TGCGCCAGCAGCCCAACTAGCGGGTACACCGGGGAGCTGTTTTTT. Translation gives CASSPTSGYTGELFF.

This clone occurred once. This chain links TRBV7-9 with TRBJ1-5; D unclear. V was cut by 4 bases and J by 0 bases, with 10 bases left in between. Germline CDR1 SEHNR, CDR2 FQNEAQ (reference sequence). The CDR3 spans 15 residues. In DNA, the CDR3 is TGTGCCAGCAGCTCTACCCTCTATAGCAATCAGCCCCAGCATTTT. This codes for CASSSTLYSNQPQHF.

CDR3 in DNA: TGCGCCAGCAGCTTGGGTAGCAGTAGGATCACCGGGGAGCTGTTTTTT. It yields the protein CASSLGSSRITGELFF. The chain links TRBV5-1 to TRBJ2-2; D is ambiguous. Per germline, CDR1 SGHRS and CDR2 YFSETQ. CDR3 length equals 16 residues. Deletions cut 0 bases from V and 4 bases from J, with 13 bases between.

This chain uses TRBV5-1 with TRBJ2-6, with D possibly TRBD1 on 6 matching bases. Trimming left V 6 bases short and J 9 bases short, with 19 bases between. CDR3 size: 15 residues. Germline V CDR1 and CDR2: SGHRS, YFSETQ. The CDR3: CASTWGPRRDNVLTF. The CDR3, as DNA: TGCGCCAGCACCTGGGGGCCACGCCGGGACAACGTCCTGACTTTC.

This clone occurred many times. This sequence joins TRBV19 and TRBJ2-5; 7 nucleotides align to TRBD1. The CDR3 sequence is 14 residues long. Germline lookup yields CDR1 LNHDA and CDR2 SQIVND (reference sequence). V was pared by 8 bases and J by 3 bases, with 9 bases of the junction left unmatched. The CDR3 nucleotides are TGTGCCAGTCGAAAACGACAGGGCGAAGAGACCCAGTACTTC. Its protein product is CASRKRQGEETQYF. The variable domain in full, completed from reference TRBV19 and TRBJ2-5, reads DGGITQSPKYLFRKEGQNVTLSCEQNLNHDAMYWYRQDPGQGLRLIYYSQIVNDFQKGDIAEGYSVSREKKESFPLTVTSAQKNPTAFYLCASRKRQGEETQYFGPGTRLLVL.

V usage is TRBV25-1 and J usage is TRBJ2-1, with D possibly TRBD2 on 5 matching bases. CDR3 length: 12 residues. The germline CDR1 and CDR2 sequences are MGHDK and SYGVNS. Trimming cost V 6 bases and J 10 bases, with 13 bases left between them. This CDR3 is CASRGNGGEQFF. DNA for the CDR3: TGTGCCAGCAGAGGAAACGGAGGAGAGCAGTTCTTC.